Presented here are 14 T cell receptor beta chains from one specimen sequenced in a study of blood T cell repertoires in COVID-19. Profiled with immunoSEQ multiplex PCR; TCRdb holds only in-frame clones, not every one. The profile covers 450,000 or so clones, with 80% to 90% appearing a single time and 0.75% to 0.9% taken by the ten largest. Sequencing was performed on peripheral blood. The receptors here all came from a man aged 18-30 years with COVID-19, enrolled during active disease.

The table lists this clone with a count of one. V is TRBV30 and J is TRBJ2-7; D is perhaps TRBD2 (5 bases). Between the trimmed V and J ends, which lost 2 bases and 2 bases, there was a span of 7 bases. This CDR3 spans 12 amino acids. Germline V lookup: CDR1 GTSNPN, CDR2 SVGIG (reference sequence). The CDR3 DNA is TGTGCCTGGAGTAGGGAGACCTACGAGCAGTACTTC. Its protein is CAWSRETYEQYF. Variable domain in full (rest from reference TRBV30 and TRBJ2-7): SQTIHQWPATLVQPVGSPLSLECTVEGTSNPNLYWYRQAAGRGLQLLFYSVGIGQISSEVPQNLSASRPQDRQFILSSKKLLLSDSGFYLCAWSRETYEQYFGPGTRLTVT.

This clone showed up just once. The V gene is TRBV2, the J gene TRBJ1-2, with D perhaps matching TRBD1 (5 bases). The V end was cut by 6 bases, the J end by 7 bases, with 15 bases between. Germline lookup yields CDR1 SNHLY and CDR2 FYNNEI. This CDR3 is 13 amino acids long. The CDR3 reads CASRGTGSGGYTF. The CDR3 coding sequence is TGTGCCAGCAGGGGGACTGGGTCTGGTGGCTACACCTTC.

This chain's CDR3 is CAISEGGQVRETQYF. Here the CDR3 DNA reads TGTGCCATCAGTGAAGGGGGTCAGGTTAGAGAGACCCAGTACTTC. The gene calls are TRBV10-3 and TRBJ2-5; D may be TRBD1 (6 bases). Germline-derived CDR1 and CDR2 are ENHRY and SYGVKD. Trimming stripped 3 bases from V and 4 bases from J, with 15 bases between. The CDR3 is 15 amino acids.

The rearrangement uses TRBV11-2 and TRBJ2-1, with 7 bases that match TRBD1. CDR3 length: 14 amino acids. V lost 4 bases and J lost 4; bases outside the gene matches: 4. Germline V gives CDR1 SGHAT, CDR2 FQNNGV. The CDR3 loop is CASSYGQVYNEQFF. The CDR3, as DNA: TGTGCCAGCAGCTACGGACAGGTTTACAATGAGCAGTTCTTC. Supplemented by reference TRBV11-2 and TRBJ2-1, the full variable domain reads EAGVAQSPRYKIIEKRQSVAFWCNPISGHATLYWYQQILGQGPKLLIQFQNNGVVDDSQLPKDRFSAERLKGVDSTLKIQPAKLEDSAVYLCASSYGQVYNEQFFGPGTRLTVL.

The chain has TRBV13 and TRBJ2-2; TRBD2 agrees at 13 bases. Germline values: CDR1 PRHDT, CDR2 FYEKMQ (reference sequence). This CDR3 spans 18 amino acids. J was trimmed by 3 bases and V by 6 bases; bases with no gene match: 10. The CDR3 nucleotides read TGTGCCAGCAGTTCCAGTCCGGGACTAGCGGGGTACACCGGGGAGCTGTTTTTT. The encoded protein is CASSSSPGLAGYTGELFF.

The chain carries TRBV7-9 and TRBJ2-7, with 10 bases that match TRBD2. The V gene end was trimmed by 4 bases and the J gene end by 7 bases; junction bases not matched to a gene: 10. The CDR3 extends over 15 amino acids. CDR1 is SEHNR and CDR2 is FQNEAQ in the germline V gene (reference sequence). The CDR3 spells CASSSGLAARGEQYF. Here the CDR3 DNA reads TGTGCCAGCAGCTCCGGACTAGCGGCCCGGGGGGAGCAGTACTTC.

This clone was observed a handful of times. J is TRBJ1-2 and V is TRBV5-1; no reliable D call. Germline V gene lookup returns CDR1 SGHRS and CDR2 YFSETQ. The CDR3 totals 12 residues. V lost 0 bases to trimming and J lost 6 bases, with 6 bases between them. This chain's CDR3 is CASSLAEDGYTF. For the CDR3, the DNA is TGCGCCAGCAGCTTGGCAGAAGATGGCTACACCTTC.

The rearrangement links TRBV11-3 to TRBJ2-1, with D tentatively TRBD2 (6 bases). The V gene lost 2 bases and the J gene lost 6 bases, with 17 bases spanning the gap. The CDR3 has 16 residues. Germline CDR1 is SGHNT and CDR2 is YENEEA. The CDR3 region has the DNA TGTGCCAGCAGCTTATCCCGTGGGGGGATGGGCAATGAGCAGTTCTTC. It codes for CASSLSRGGMGNEQFF.

V is TRBV29-1 and J is TRBJ2-1; TRBD2 matches 15 bases. The CDR3 is 20 amino acids. The germline CDR1 and CDR2 sequences are SQVTM and ANQGSEA. With 0 bases clipped from V and 4 bases from J, the junction kept 13 bases outside the gene matches. The CDR3 region has the DNA TGCAGCGTTGAAGACCGGACTAGCGGGGGGGTATTCTACTCGTACAATGAGCAGTTCTTC. As protein: CSVEDRTSGGVFYSYNEQFF.

The CDR3 reads CASRGQVEKLFF. Written as DNA, the CDR3 is TGTGCCAGCAGGGGACAGGTAGAAAAACTGTTTTTT. The J gene is TRBJ1-4, the V gene TRBV25-1; 8 bases align to TRBD1. The germline V gene encodes CDR1 MGHDK and CDR2 SYGVNS. After removal of 6 bases from V and 8 bases from J, the junction contained 2 bases not matched to a gene. The length of the CDR3 is 12 residues.

V gene TRBV3-1 (or the pseudogene TRBV3-2) combines with J gene TRBJ2-2; D remains unclear. This CDR3 comprises 13 residues. V shed 3 bases and J shed 7 bases, with 9 bases lying between them. The germline V gene has CDR1 LGHDT and CDR2 YNNKEL (reference sequence). CDR3 nucleotide sequence: TGTGCCAGCAGCCACTTGCGGCACGGGGAGCTGTTTTTT. Translated, it gives CASSHLRHGELFF.

This chain joins TRBV14 and TRBJ2-7, with D perhaps matching TRBD2 (6 bases). Trimming shortened V by 1 base and J by 5 bases, and 12 bases separated the two germline ends. Per the germline V gene, CDR1 is SGHDN and CDR2 is FVKESK. The CDR3 runs 14 residues. CDR3 region: CASSQAGLFDEQYF. The CDR3 DNA sequence: TGTGCCAGCAGCCAAGCGGGACTGTTTGACGAGCAGTACTTC.

This chain joins TRBV25-1 and TRBJ1-2, with 7 positions matching TRBD1. Germline V gene data show CDR1 as MGHDK and CDR2 as SYGVNS. The CDR3 spans 14 residues. J gave up 4 bases and V 4 bases, and 6 bases lay outside the gene matches. CDR3 DNA: TGTGCCAGCAGTGCCCCGGGACAGCGCTATGGCTACACCTTC. Translation gives CASSAPGQRYGYTF.

The chain employs TRBV6-1 and TRBJ1-1; D remains unclear. Germline CDR1 MNHNS, CDR2 SASEGT. The CDR3 has 13 amino acids. Trimming took 6 bases from V and 1 from J, leaving 9 bases between them. The CDR3 loop is CASSYAKNTEAFF. As DNA, the CDR3 is TGTGCCAGCAGCTACGCAAAGAACACTGAAGCTTTCTTT.